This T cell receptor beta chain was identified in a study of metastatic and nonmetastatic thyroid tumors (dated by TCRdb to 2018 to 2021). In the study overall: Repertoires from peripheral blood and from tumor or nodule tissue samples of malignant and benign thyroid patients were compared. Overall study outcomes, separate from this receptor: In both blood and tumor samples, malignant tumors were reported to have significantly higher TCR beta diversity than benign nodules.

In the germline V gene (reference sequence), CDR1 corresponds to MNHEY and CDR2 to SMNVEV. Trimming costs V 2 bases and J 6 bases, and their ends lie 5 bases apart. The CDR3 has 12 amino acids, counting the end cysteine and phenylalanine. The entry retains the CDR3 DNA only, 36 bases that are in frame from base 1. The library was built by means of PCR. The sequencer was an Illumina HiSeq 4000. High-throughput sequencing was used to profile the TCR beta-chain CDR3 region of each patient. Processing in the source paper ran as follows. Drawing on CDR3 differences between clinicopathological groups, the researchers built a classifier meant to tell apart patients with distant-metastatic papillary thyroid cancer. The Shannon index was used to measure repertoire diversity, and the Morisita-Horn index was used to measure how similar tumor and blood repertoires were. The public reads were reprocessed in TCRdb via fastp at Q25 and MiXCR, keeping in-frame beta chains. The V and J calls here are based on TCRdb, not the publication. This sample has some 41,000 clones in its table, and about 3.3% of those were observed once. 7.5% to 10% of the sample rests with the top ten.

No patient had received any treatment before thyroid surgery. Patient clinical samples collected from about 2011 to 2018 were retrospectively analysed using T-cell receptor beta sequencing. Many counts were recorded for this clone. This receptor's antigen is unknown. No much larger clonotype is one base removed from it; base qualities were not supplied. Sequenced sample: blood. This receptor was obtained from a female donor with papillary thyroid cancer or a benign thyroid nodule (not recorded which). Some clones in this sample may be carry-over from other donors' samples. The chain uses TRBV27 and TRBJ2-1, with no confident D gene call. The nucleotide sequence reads TGTGCCAGCAGTTTAAAGTTCAATGAGCAGTTCTTC. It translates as CASSLKFNEQFF.